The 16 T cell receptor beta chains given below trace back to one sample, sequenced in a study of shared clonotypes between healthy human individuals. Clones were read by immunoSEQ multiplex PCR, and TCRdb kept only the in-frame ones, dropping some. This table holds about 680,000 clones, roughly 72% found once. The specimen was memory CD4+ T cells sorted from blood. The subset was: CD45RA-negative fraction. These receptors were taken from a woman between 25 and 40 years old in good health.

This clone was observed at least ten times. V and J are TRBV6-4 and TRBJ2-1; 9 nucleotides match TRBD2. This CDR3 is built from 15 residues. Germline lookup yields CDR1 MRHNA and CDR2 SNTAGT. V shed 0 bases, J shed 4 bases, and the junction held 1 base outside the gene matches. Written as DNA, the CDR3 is TGTGCCAGCAGTGACTCCCTAGCGGGGTACAATGAGCAGTTCTTC. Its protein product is CASSDSLAGYNEQFF.

As DNA, the CDR3 is TGCGCCAGCAGCTTGGTTCGCCAGGGAGAAAACATTCAGTACTTC. This codes for CASSLVRQGENIQYF. The chain employs TRBV5-1 and TRBJ2-4; D assignment may be TRBD1 or TRBD2 (5 bases each). V dropped 0 bases and J dropped 5 bases, with 12 bases sitting between them. The CDR3 runs to 15 residues. Germline V CDR1 and CDR2: SGHRS, YFSETQ.

The CDR3 nucleotides read TGTGCCATCAGTGAGCTAGGCCCGGGCCCTGCCTACGAGCAGTACTTC. Translation: CAISELGPGPAYEQYF. The genes are TRBV10-3 and TRBJ2-7; D unresolved. The CDR3 is 16 amino acids. Trimming removed 2 bases from V and 2 bases from J, with 16 bases in between. Germline V gene lookup returns CDR1 ENHRY and CDR2 SYGVKD.

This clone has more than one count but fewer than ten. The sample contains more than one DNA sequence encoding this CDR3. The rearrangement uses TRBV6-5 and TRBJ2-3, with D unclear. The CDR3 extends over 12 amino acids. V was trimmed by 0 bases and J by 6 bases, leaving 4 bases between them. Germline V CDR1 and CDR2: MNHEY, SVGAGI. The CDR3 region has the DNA TGTGCCAGCAGTTACTCGCGGGATACGCAGTATTTT. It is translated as CASSYSRDTQYF.

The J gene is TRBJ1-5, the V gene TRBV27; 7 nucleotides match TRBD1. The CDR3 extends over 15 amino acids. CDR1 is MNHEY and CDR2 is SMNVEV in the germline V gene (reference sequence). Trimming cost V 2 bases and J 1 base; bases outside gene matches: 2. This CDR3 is CASSLGQASNQPQHF. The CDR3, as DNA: TGTGCCAGCAGTTTAGGACAGGCAAGCAATCAGCCCCAGCATTTT.

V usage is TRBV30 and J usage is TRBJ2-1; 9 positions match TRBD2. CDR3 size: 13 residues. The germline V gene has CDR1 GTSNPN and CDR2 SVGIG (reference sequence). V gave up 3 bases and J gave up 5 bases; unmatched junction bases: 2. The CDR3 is CAWRRGGNNEQFF. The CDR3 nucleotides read TGTGCCTGGAGGCGGGGGGGTAACAATGAGCAGTTCTTC.

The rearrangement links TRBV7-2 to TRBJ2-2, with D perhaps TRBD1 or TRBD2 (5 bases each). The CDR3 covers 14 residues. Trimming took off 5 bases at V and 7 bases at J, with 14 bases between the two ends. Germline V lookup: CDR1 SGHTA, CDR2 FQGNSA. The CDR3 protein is CASSGGLAFGELFF. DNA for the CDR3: TGTGCCAGCAGCGGGGGATTAGCGTTCGGGGAGCTGTTTTTT.

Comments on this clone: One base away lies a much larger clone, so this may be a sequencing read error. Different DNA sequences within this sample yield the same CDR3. CDR3 residues: CASSRNNEQFF. The DNA of the CDR3 is TGTGCCAGCAGCCGTAACAATGAGCAGTTCTTC. This chain uses TRBV6-5 with TRBJ2-1; D is ambiguous. Germline CDR1 reads MNHEY; CDR2 reads SVGAGI. CDR3 length: 11 amino acids. Deletions cut 6 bases from V and 5 bases from J, with 5 bases between.

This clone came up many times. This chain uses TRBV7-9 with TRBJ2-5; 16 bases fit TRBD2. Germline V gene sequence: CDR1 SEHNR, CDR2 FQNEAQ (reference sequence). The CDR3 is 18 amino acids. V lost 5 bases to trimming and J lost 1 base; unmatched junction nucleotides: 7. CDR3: CASSDPGLAGGSQETQYF. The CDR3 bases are TGTGCCAGCAGCGATCCGGGACTAGCGGGAGGGTCCCAAGAGACCCAGTACTTC.

The CDR3 nucleotides are TGTGCCTGGAGTACCCCCAGAGCGGGAGGATCCTACGAGCAGTACTTC. Amino acids: CAWSTPRAGGSYEQYF. The chain couples TRBV30 to TRBJ2-7, with 9 bases identical to TRBD2. The ends lost 2 bases at V and 1 base at J; junction bases unmatched: 9. Germline lookup yields CDR1 GTSNPN and CDR2 SVGIG (reference sequence). This CDR3 spans 16 amino acids.

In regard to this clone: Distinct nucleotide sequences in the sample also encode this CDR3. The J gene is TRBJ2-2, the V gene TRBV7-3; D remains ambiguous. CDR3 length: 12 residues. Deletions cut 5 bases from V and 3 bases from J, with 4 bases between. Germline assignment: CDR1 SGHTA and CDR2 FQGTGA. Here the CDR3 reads CASSRYTGELFF. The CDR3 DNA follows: TGTGCCAGCAGCCGGTACACCGGGGAGCTGTTTTTT.

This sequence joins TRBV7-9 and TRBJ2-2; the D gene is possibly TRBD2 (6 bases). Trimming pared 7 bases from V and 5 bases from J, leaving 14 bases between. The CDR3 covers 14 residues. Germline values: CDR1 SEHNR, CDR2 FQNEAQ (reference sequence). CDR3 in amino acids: CASIPSDGTGELFF. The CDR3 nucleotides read TGTGCCAGCATCCCTAGCGATGGGACCGGGGAGCTGTTTTTT.

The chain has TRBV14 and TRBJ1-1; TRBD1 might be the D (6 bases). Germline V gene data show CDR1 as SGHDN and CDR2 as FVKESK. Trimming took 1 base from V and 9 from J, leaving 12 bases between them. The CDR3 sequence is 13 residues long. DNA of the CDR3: TGTGCCAGCAGCCAAGGGGGGCGTCTGAAAGCTTTCTTT. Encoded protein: CASSQGGRLKAFF.

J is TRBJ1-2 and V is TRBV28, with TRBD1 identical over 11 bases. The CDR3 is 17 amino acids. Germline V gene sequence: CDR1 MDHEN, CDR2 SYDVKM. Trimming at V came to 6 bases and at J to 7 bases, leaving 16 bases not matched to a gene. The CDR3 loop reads CASSRGGTGGLFVGYTF. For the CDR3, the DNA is TGTGCCAGCAGCCGGGGAGGGACAGGGGGTCTATTTGTTGGCTACACCTTC.

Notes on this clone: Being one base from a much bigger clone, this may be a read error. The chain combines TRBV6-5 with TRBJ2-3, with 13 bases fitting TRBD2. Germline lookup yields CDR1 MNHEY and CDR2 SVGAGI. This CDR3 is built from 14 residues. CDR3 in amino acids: CAGSYGTSGMTQYF. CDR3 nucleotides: TGTGCCGGCAGTTACGGGACTAGCGGGATGACGCAGTATTTT.

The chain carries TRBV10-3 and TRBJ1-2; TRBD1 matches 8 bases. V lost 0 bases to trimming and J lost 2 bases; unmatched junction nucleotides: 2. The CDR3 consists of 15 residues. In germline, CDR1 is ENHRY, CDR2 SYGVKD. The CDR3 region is CAISESGTGNYGYTF. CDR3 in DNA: TGTGCCATCAGTGAGTCAGGGACAGGAAACTATGGCTACACCTTC.